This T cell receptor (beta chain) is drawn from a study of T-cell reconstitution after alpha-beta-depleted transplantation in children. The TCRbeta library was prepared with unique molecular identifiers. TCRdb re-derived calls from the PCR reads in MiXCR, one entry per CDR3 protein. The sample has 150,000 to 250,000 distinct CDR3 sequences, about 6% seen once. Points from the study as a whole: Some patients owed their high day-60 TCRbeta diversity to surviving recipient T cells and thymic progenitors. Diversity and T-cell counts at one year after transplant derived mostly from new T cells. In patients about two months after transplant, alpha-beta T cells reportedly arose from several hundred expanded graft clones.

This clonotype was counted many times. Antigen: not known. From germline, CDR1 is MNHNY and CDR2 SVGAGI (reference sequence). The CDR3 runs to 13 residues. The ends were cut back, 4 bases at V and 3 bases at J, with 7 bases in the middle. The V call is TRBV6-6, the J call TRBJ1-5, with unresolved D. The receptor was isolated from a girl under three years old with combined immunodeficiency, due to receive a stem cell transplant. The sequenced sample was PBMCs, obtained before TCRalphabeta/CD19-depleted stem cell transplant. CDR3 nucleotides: TGTGCCAGCAGTTCAGGTCCCAATCAGCCCCAGCATTTT. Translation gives CASSSGPNQPQHF.